A selection of T cell receptor beta chains follows, all from one sample in a study of CD8+CD57+ T cells in acquired aplastic anemia. TCRdb itself ran the reads through MiXCR, one entry per CDR3 protein. The sample contains 110,000 or so distinct CDR3 sequences, 55% to 70% of which appear only once. The sequenced material came from sorted CD4+, CD8+, or CD8+CD57+ T cells (not recorded which) from PBMCs. The source of these receptors is a human donor with aplastic anemia. Both conserved end residues are part of each CDR3. A D gene is named only where the DNA matches it firmly. Clone size, where shown, is once, few, many, or a class for clones that have expanded.

v_call	j_call	d_call	clone_size	cdr3_nt	cdr3_aa
TRBV24-1	TRBJ2-5	-	-	TGTGCCACCAGTGATTTGGGAGGCCAAGAGACCCAGTACTTC	CATSDLGGQETQYF
TRBV7-9	TRBJ2-2	TRBD2	many	TGTGCCAGCAGCTTACTAGCGGGGGGCGTGGAGCTGTTTTTT	CASSLLAGGVELFF
TRBV19	TRBJ2-1	-	-	TGTGCCAGTAGCCGACTAGTCGCCTACAATGAGCAGTTCTTC	CASSRLVAYNEQFF
TRBV4-3	TRBJ2-2	-	-	TGCGCCAGCAGCCACGCTTACGGGGCAGCGAACACCGGGGAGCTGTTTTTT	CASSHAYGAANTGELFF
TRBV7-2	TRBJ2-6	-	few	TGTGCCAGCAGCCGCGAGTCTGGGGCCAACGTCCTGACTTTC	CASSRESGANVLTF
TRBV2	TRBJ1-2	-	-	TGTGCCAGCAGTGAAGGGGTCCGGTTTGGCTACACCTTC	CASSEGVRFGYTF
TRBV2	TRBJ2-7	TRBD1	-	TGTGCCAGCAGCTCGGACAGGGGGACCTACGGGCAGTACTTC	CASSSDRGTYGQYF
TRBV6-6	TRBJ2-2	-	many	TGTGCCAGCAGTTACTCAGGGACCACCGGGGAGCTGTTTTTT	CASSYSGTTGELFF
TRBV29-1	TRBJ2-7	TRBD2	-	TGCAGCACTTATAGCGGGAGTCACGAGCAGTACTTC	CSTYSGSHEQYF
TRBV27	TRBJ2-5	TRBD1	few	TGTGCCAGCAGTCGCCGGGAAGGGGGCTTAGAGACCCAGTACTTC	CASSRREGGLETQYF
TRBV24-1	TRBJ2-1	-	-	TGTGCCACCAGTGATTTCAAACAGGCGTTCTCCTACAATGAGCAGTTCTTC	CATSDFKQAFSYNEQFF
TRBV2	TRBJ2-6	-	-	TGTGCCAGCAGCATCTCAGTGAACTCTGGGGCCAACGTCCTGACTTTC	CASSISVNSGANVLTF
TRBV25-1	TRBJ2-1	TRBD2	-	TGTGCCAGCAGTGAATCCTTGGGGCTAGCGGGAGTCGATGAGCAGTTCTTC	CASSESLGLAGVDEQFF
TRBV4-3	TRBJ2-5	-	-	TGCGCCAGCAGCCAAGCGCGGATCGTTTTGGTGGGAGGTGAGACCCAGTACTTC	CASSQARIVLVGGETQYF
TRBV6-2/TRBV6-3	TRBJ2-5	-	many	TGTGCCAGCAGTTACGTCGGGCTCCAAGAGACCCAGTACTTC	CASSYVGLQETQYF
TRBV5-1	TRBJ2-3	-	many	TGCGCCAGCAGCCTACGTTCAGATACGCAGTATTTT	CASSLRSDTQYF
TRBV5-6	TRBJ2-1	-	many	TGTGCCAGCAGGTCCGGGGCTGAGCAGTTCTTC	CASRSGAEQFF
TRBV27	TRBJ2-2	-	-	TGTGCCAGCAGTCCGATCGGGGACACCGGGGAGCTGTTTTTT	CASSPIGDTGELFF
TRBV5-1	TRBJ1-5	-	many	TGCGCCAGCAGCTTGGTTCCAGGGAGAGAGCCCCAGCATTTT	CASSLVPGREPQHF
TRBV29-1	TRBJ1-2	TRBD1	few	TGCAGCGTTGTGGGACAGGGGAAGGATGGCTACACCTTC	CSVVGQGKDGYTF
TRBV28	TRBJ2-5	TRBD1	-	TGTGCCAGCAGCGGGGACAGGACCCAAGAGACCCAGTACTTC	CASSGDRTQETQYF
TRBV7-9	TRBJ2-7	TRBD1	-	TGTGCCAGCAGCGTAACCTACAGGGGAAACAGCTACGAGCAGTACTTC	CASSVTYRGNSYEQYF
TRBV20-1	TRBJ1-1	TRBD1	-	TGCAGTGCTACTCGGGACAGGGTGGCCACTGAAGCTTTCTTT	CSATRDRVATEAFF
TRBV5-1	TRBJ2-1	-	few	TGCGCCAGCAGCTTGGGGGGGCTTCCGGTTGAGCAGTTCTTC	CASSLGGLPVEQFF
TRBV10-3	TRBJ2-7	-	-	TGTGCCATCAGTGAGTCCGTATATCTCTACGAGCAGTACTTC	CAISESVYLYEQYF
TRBV20-1	TRBJ2-7	-	-	TGCAGTGCTGTAACAGGGGGGGACTCCTACGAGCAGTACTTC	CSAVTGGDSYEQYF
TRBV14	TRBJ2-2	-	-	TGTGCCAGCAGCCCCTTTATGATAGCGAACACCGGGGAGCTGTTTTTT	CASSPFMIANTGELFF
TRBV6-1	TRBJ2-1	TRBD2	-	TGTGTCAGCACGAGCGGGGGGGCTTACTACAATGAGCAGTTCTTC	CVSTSGGAYYNEQFF
TRBV10-3	TRBJ1-1	-	-	TGTGCCATCAGGTTGAACACTGAAGCTTTCTTT	CAIRLNTEAFF
TRBV7-2	TRBJ1-3	-	-	TGTGCCAGCAGGCCATCGAGGAGCTCTGGAAACACCATATATTTT	CASRPSRSSGNTIYF